This TCR beta chain was sequenced for a study of blood T cell repertoires in COVID-19. Turning to the study itself: Collection of acute and convalescent COVID-19 samples took place in the United States, Italy and Spain. From T cells, B-cell-depleted T cells, or PBMCs came the material, which was cDNA or gDNA.

In the authors' methods: Estimation of nucleated cell counts was performed using reference gene primer amplification. Only in-frame clones appear in the TCRdb table, and some are missing; sequencing was by immunoSEQ multiplex PCR. The DNA was the basis for D and trimming; V, J and clone size are from that table. Counted here are approximately 120,000 clones, 75% to 90% occurring once; the ten biggest clones make up about 4.3%. This clone appeared a few times. Sample: peripheral blood. This clonotype was sampled from a human donor in a cohort sampled during active COVID-19.

The CDR3 protein is CATSDFRQGVHNEQFF. DNA for the CDR3: TGTGCCACCAGTGATTTTCGTCAGGGCGTCCACAATGAGCAGTTCTTC. The rearrangement joins TRBV24-1 to TRBJ2-1; possible D gene TRBD1, 5 bases. CDR1 is KGHDR, CDR2 SFDVKD, per germline. The CDR3 consists of 16 residues. V lost 1 base and J 5 bases, leaving 14 bases between the germline ends.